The rows below give T cell receptor beta chains drawn from one sample of a study of blood T cell repertoires in COVID-19. Assay: immunoSEQ multiplex PCR; the TCRdb copy retains only in-frame clones and omits some. The sample lists under 95,000 clones, approximately 90% occurring once. The sample taken for sequencing was peripheral blood. The origin of the receptors is a man in his fifties or sixties with COVID-19, enrolled during active disease. CDR3s include the opening cysteine and the closing phenylalanine or tryptophan. The D gene is left open where the match is weak. A row's size may be missing; if present it is once, few, many or a size class.

length	D	V	size	J	DNA	CDR3
14	TRBD2	TRBV9	.	TRBJ2-1	TGTGCCAGCAGCACAGGACTAGCGGACAATGAGCAGTTCTTC	CASSTGLADNEQFF
13	.	TRBV5-4	.	TRBJ1-1	TGTGCCAGCAGCCCGGACACCTACACTGAAGCTTTCTTT	CASSPDTYTEAFF
14	.	TRBV28	.	TRBJ2-2	TGTGCCAGCAGTTTAAGGGGCAGCGCCGGGGAGCTGTTTTTT	CASSLRGSAGELFF
15	TRBD2	TRBV20-1	.	TRBJ2-3	TGCAGTGCTAGTGCGACTAGCGGGACATCAGATACGCAGTATTTT	CSASATSGTSDTQYF
13	.	TRBV9	.	TRBJ2-7	TGTGCCAGCAGCGTAGACGGGATGCGAGAGCAGTACTTC	CASSVDGMREQYF
16	TRBD2	TRBV7-9	.	TRBJ2-1	TGTGCCAGCAGCCCGTTACTAGCGGGAGAGAAGAATGAGCAGTTCTTC	CASSPLLAGEKNEQFF
12	.	TRBV25-1	.	TRBJ2-3	TGTGCCAGTCACAGGGACACAGATACGCAGTATTTT	CASHRDTDTQYF
13	.	TRBV19	.	TRBJ1-1	TGTGCCAGTCGCCAGGGAGCAGGGGCTGAAGCTTTCTTT	CASRQGAGAEAFF
21	.	TRBV9	once	TRBJ2-6	TGTGCCAGCAGCGTAGAATGGAGGGCGGCAGCCCGACTCTCTGGGGCCAACGTCCTGACTTTC	CASSVEWRAAARLSGANVLTF
16	TRBD2	TRBV9	.	TRBJ2-4	TGTGCCAGCAGCGATGGCCAGCGGGATCCAAAAAACATTCAGTACTTC	CASSDGQRDPKNIQYF
13	.	TRBV11-2	.	TRBJ2-5	TGTGCCAGCAGCTTGAGCACAGGGGAGACCCAGTACTTC	CASSLSTGETQYF
19	TRBD2	TRBV18	.	TRBJ2-2	TGTGCCAGCTCAGCCCAGCGACTAGCGGGAGGTATTGGAGTCGGGGAGCTGTTTTTT	CASSAQRLAGGIGVGELFF
17	TRBD2	TRBV5-1	.	TRBJ2-1	TGCGCCAGCAGCCGATTGGGTAGCGGGAGCTCCTACAATGAGCAGTTCTTC	CASSRLGSGSSYNEQFF
16	TRBD1	TRBV5-1	.	TRBJ2-2	TGCGCCAGCAGCGCAACAGGGGTTCTGAACACCGGGGAGCTGTTTTTT	CASSATGVLNTGELFF
16	TRBD2	TRBV13	.	TRBJ2-2	TGTGCCAGCAGCTTAGAAGAGCGAGGGAGGGCCGGGGAGCTGTTTTTT	CASSLEERGRAGELFF
14	TRBD2	TRBV24-1	.	TRBJ2-1	TGTGCCACCAGTGGACTAGCGGGAGTCAATGAGCAGTTCTTC	CATSGLAGVNEQFF
15	TRBD1	TRBV10-1	.	TRBJ1-6	TGCGCCAGCAGAGAACCGGGACAGGGGTGTTCACCCCTCCACTTT	CASREPGQGCSPLHF
13	.	TRBV2	.	TRBJ1-3	TGTGCCAGCGGACAGAGCCCCGGAAACACCATATATTTT	CASGQSPGNTIYF
13	TRBD2	TRBV30	.	TRBJ2-2	TGTGCCTGTTTAGCGGGAAACACCGGGGAGCTGTTTTTT	CACLAGNTGELFF
16	TRBD1	TRBV4-1	.	TRBJ2-1	TGCGCCAGCAGCCCTCTTTTAGGGCAGGGGGCGAATGAGCAGTTCTTC	CASSPLLGQGANEQFF
19	TRBD2	TRBV5-1	.	TRBJ2-3	TGCGCCAGCAGCTCTGGACTAGCGGGAGGCACTTATACCACAGATACGCAGTATTTT	CASSSGLAGGTYTTDTQYF
16	TRBD1	TRBV9	.	TRBJ2-2	TGTGCCAGCAGCGTAGGGCAGGGGGCTTTCTCCGGGGAGCTGTTTTTT	CASSVGQGAFSGELFF
17	TRBD2	TRBV7-9	.	TRBJ2-7	TGTGCCAGCAGCTCCGGTCGACTAGCGGGAGACAAGGACGAGCAGTACTTC	CASSSGRLAGDKDEQYF
13	.	TRBV5-1	.	TRBJ2-3	TGCGCCAGCAGCCCAACTAGCACAGATACGCAGTATTTT	CASSPTSTDTQYF
15	TRBD2	TRBV5-1	.	TRBJ2-1	TGCGCCAGCAGCTTGGAAGCGGGATCCTACAATGAGCAGTTCTTC	CASSLEAGSYNEQFF
14	.	TRBV5-1	.	TRBJ2-5	TGCGCCAGCCGGACTGGAAGCGGACAAGAGACCCAGTACTTC	CASRTGSGQETQYF
14	.	TRBV21-1	.	TRBJ2-3	TGTGCCAGCAGCCCTCGGGACATACACCATACGCAGTATTTT	CASSPRDIHHTQYF
14	.	TRBV9	.	TRBJ1-5	TGTGCCAGCAGCCGGTCGGGGGGCAATCAGCCCCAGCATTTT	CASSRSGGNQPQHF
15	TRBD2	TRBV4-1	.	TRBJ2-1	TGCGCCAGCAGCCCAGGGCTCGGGGCCGGGACTAGTTGGATCTTC	CASSPGLGAGTSWIF
13	.	TRBV30	.	TRBJ2-2	TGTGCCTGGGGGGACTCGAACACCGGGGAGCTGTTTTTT	CAWGDSNTGELFF
14	TRBD1	TRBV19	few	TRBJ1-1	TGTGCCAGTAGTAGGGACAGGGAGAACACTGAAGCTTTCTTT	CASSRDRENTEAFF
15	.	TRBV18	.	TRBJ2-2	TGTGCCAGCTCACGTGGACAGACAAACACCGGGGAGCTGTTTTTT	CASSRGQTNTGELFF
16	TRBD1	TRBV19	.	TRBJ2-5	TGTGCCAGTAGTCCTGGGGACAGGGGGCGCAGGGAGACCCAGTACTTC	CASSPGDRGRRETQYF
11	.	TRBV30	.	TRBJ1-2	TGTGCCTCCCAGGGTGGCAATGGCTACACCTTC	CASQGGNGYTF
16	TRBD1	TRBV28	.	TRBJ2-5	TGTGCCAGCAGTGCAGGCGGACAGGGAGGACAAGAGACCCAGTACTTC	CASSAGGQGGQETQYF
14	.	TRBV19	.	TRBJ1-4	TGTGCCAGTAGGATGTCTAGGAATCCTGAAAAACTGTTTTTT	CASRMSRNPEKLFF
15	.	TRBV15	.	TRBJ2-5	TGTGCCACCAGTACCGGCAGGGCTTATCAAGAGACCCAGTACTTC	CATSTGRAYQETQYF
14	.	TRBV3-1/TRBV3-2	once	TRBJ2-2	TGTGCCAGCAGCCGACTTGACTACACCGGGGAGCTGTTTTTT	CASSRLDYTGELFF
14	TRBD1	TRBV19	.	TRBJ1-5	TGTGCCAGTAGGGACAGGGAACGCAATCAGCCCCAGCATTTT	CASRDRERNQPQHF
13	TRBD1	TRBV6-2/TRBV6-3	.	TRBJ2-1	TGTGCCAGCAGTTACTCGATAATAAGGGGGCCGTTCTTC	CASSYSIIRGPFF
13	.	TRBV9	.	TRBJ2-1	TGTGCCAGCAGCCCACGGACAGACAATGAGCAGTTCTTC	CASSPRTDNEQFF
15	.	TRBV2	.	TRBJ2-2	TGTGCCAGCAGGAGTAGCGGAGCGAACACCGGGGAGCTGTTTTTT	CASRSSGANTGELFF
16	.	TRBV15	.	TRBJ1-3	TGTGCCACCAGCAGAGATCTAAGAGGGTTTGGAAACACCATATATTTT	CATSRDLRGFGNTIYF
18	TRBD2	TRBV9	once	TRBJ2-3	TGTGCCAGCAGCGTAGAAGGGACTAGCGGGAGGGCCTTGGATACGCAGTATTTT	CASSVEGTSGRALDTQYF
12	.	TRBV30	.	TRBJ1-1	TGTGCCTGGAGTTCAGGGAACACTGAAGCTTTCTTT	CAWSSGNTEAFF